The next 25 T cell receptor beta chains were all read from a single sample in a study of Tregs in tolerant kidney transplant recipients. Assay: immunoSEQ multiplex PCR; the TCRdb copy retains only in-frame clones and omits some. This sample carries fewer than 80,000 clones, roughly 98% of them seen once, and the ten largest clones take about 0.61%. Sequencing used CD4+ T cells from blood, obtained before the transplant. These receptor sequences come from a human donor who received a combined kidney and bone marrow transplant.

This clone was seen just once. The CDR3 loop is CASSLQTGEGEKLFF. The CDR3 bases are TGTGCCAGCAGCCTTCAGACAGGGGAAGGTGAAAAACTGTTTTTT. The chain combines TRBV7-2 with TRBJ1-4; TRBD1 agrees at 8 bases. The germline gives CDR1 SGHTA, CDR2 FQGNSA. CDR3 length: 15 amino acids. Trimming at V came to 5 bases and at J to 7 bases, leaving 9 bases not matched to a gene.

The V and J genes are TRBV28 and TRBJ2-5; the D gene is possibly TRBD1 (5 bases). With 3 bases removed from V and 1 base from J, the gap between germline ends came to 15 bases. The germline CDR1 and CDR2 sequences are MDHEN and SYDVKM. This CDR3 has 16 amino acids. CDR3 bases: TGTGCCAGCAGTTTCAACAGGCTGAATCTCCAAGAGACCCAGTACTTC. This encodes CASSFNRLNLQETQYF.

CDR3 amino acids: CASRGPGHRDQYEQYF. The CDR3 bases are TGTGCCAGCAGGGGGCCGGGTCACAGGGACCAGTACGAGCAGTACTTC. The chain couples TRBV9 to TRBJ2-7; TRBD1 might be the D (6 bases). Looked up from germline, CDR1 is SGDLS and CDR2 is YYNGEE. The CDR3 runs to 16 residues. Trimming cost V 5 bases and J 4 bases, with 22 bases left between them.

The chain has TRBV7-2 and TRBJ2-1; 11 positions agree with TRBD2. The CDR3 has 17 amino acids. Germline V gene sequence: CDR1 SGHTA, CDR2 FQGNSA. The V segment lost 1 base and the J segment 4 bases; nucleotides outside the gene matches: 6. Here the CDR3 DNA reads TGTGCCAGCAGCTTAGATCGACTAGCGGGGCCATACAATGAGCAGTTCTTC. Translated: CASSLDRLAGPYNEQFF.

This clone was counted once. CDR3 in amino acids: CASSFLGRRDTQYF. As DNA, the CDR3 is TGTGCCAGCAGCTTCCTCGGGAGGAGGGATACGCAGTATTTT. The chain employs TRBV7-3 and TRBJ2-3; 7 bases map to TRBD2. Germline loops: CDR1 SGHTA, CDR2 FQGTGA. Trimming removed 3 bases from V and 6 bases from J; junction bases left unmatched: 6. The CDR3 totals 14 residues.

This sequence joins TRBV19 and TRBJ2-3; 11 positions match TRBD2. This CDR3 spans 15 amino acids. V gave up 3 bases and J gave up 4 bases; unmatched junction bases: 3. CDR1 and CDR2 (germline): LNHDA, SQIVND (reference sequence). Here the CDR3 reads CASSMRTSGPDTQYF. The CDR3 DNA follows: TGTGCCAGTAGTATGCGGACTAGCGGGCCAGATACGCAGTATTTT.

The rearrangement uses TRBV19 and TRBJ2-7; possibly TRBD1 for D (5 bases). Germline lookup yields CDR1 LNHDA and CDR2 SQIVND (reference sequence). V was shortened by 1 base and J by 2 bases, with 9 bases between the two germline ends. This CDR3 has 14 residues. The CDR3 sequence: CASSIATGPYEQYF. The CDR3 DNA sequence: TGTGCCAGTAGTATAGCCACAGGACCCTACGAGCAGTACTTC.

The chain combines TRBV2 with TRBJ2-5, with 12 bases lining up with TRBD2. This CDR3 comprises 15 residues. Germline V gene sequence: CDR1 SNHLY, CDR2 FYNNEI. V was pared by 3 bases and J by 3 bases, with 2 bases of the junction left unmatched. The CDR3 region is CASSDASGREETQYF. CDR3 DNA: TGTGCCAGCAGTGATGCTAGCGGGAGGGAAGAGACCCAGTACTTC.

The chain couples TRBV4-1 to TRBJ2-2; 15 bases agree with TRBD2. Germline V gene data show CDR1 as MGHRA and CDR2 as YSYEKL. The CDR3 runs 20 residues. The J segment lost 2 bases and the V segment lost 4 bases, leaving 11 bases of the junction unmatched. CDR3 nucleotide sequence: TGCGCCAGCAGCCGCGGACTAGCGGGAGGGACACCCCTTAACACCGGGGAGCTGTTTTTT. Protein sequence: CASSRGLAGGTPLNTGELFF.

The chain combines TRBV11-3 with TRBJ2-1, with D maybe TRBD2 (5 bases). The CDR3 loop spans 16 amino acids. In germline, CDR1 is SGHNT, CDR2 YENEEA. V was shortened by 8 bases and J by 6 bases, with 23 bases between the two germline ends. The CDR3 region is CASELTLQSGSNEQFF. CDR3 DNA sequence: TGTGCCAGCGAGCTCACCTTACAGAGCGGCTCCAATGAGCAGTTCTTC.

In DNA form, the CDR3 reads TGTGCCTGGCAAACAGGGTCAACCGGGGAGCTGTTTTTT. Translation: CAWQTGSTGELFF. The chain employs TRBV30 and TRBJ2-2; a weak D match, TRBD1 (6 bases). With 5 bases removed from V and 5 bases from J, the gap between germline ends came to 12 bases. The length of the CDR3 is 13 residues. Germline V lookup: CDR1 GTSNPN, CDR2 SVGIG (reference sequence).

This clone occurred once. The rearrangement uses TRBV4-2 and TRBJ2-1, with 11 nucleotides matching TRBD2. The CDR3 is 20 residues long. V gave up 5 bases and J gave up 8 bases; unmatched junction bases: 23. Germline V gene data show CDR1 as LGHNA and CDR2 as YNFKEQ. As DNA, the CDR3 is TGTGCCAGCAGCAGACGGGAAACTAGCGGGAGCCGTAAACCGGGGGATGAGCAGTTCTTC. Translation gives CASSRRETSGSRKPGDEQFF.

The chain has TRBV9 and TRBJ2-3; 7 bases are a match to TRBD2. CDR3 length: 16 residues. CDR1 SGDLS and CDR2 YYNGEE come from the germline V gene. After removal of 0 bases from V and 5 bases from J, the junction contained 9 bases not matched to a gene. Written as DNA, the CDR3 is TGTGCCAGCAGCGTAGATCCAGCGGGGTCGGTAGATACGCAGTATTTT. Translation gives CASSVDPAGSVDTQYF.

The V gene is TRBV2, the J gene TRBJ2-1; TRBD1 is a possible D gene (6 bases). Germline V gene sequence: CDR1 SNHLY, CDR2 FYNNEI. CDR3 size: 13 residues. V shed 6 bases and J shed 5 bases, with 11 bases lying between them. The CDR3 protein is CASSMDRDNEQFF. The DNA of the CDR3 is TGTGCCAGCAGCATGGACAGAGACAATGAGCAGTTCTTC.

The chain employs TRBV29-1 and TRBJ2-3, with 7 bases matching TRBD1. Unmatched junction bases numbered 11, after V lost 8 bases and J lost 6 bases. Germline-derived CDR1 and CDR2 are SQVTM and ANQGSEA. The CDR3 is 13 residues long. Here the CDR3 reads CSPNEQGKDTQYF. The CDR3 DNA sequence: TGCAGCCCCAACGAACAGGGGAAGGATACGCAGTATTTT.

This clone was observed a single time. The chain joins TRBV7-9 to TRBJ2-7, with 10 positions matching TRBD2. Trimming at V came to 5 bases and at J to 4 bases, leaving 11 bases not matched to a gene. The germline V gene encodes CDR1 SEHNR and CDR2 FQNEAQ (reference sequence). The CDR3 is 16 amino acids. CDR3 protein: CASSPSSSGRGYEQYF. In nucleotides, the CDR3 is TGTGCCAGCAGCCCGAGCTCTAGCGGGAGAGGGTACGAGCAGTACTTC.

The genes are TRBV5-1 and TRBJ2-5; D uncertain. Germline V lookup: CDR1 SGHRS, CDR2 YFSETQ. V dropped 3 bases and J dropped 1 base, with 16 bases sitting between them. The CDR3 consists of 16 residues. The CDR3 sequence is CASSSVFRGSQETQYF. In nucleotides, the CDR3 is TGCGCCAGCAGCTCGGTATTTAGAGGAAGCCAAGAGACCCAGTACTTC.

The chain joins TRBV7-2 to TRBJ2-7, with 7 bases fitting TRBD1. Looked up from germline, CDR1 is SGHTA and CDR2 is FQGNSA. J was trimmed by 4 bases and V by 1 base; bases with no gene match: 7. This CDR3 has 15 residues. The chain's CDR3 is CASSLVVGRGYEQYF. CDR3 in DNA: TGTGCCAGCAGCTTAGTAGTTGGCAGGGGGTACGAGCAGTACTTC.

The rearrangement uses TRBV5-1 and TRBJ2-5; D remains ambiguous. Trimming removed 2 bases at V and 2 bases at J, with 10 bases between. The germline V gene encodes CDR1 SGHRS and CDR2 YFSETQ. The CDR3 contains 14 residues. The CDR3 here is CASSFDWIQETQYF. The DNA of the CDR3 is TGCGCCAGCAGCTTCGACTGGATTCAAGAGACCCAGTACTTC. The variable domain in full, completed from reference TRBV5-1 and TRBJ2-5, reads KAGVTQTPRYLIKTRGQQVTLSCSPISGHRSVSWYQQTPGQGLQFLFEYFSETQRNKGNFPGRFSGRQFSNSRSEMNVSTLELGDSALYLCASSFDWIQETQYFGPGTRLLVL.

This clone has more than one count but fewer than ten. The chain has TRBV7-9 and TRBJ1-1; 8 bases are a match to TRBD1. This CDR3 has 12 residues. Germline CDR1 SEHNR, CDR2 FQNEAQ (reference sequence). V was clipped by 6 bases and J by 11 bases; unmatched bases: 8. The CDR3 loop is CASRPRQGWAFF. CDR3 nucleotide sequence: TGTGCCAGCAGACCTAGACAGGGGTGGGCTTTCTTT.

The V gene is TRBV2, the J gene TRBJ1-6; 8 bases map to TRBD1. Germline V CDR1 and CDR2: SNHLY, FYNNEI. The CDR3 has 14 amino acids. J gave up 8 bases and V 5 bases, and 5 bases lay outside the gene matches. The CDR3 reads CASSWTGIDSPLHF. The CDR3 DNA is TGTGCCAGCAGTTGGACAGGGATCGATTCACCCCTCCACTTT.

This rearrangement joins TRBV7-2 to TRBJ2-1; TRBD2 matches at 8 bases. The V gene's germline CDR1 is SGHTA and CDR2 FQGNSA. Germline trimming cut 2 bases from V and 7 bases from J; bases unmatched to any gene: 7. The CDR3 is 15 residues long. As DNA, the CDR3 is TGTGCCAGCAGCTTATATATAGCGGGGATTAATGAGCAGTTCTTC. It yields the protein CASSLYIAGINEQFF.

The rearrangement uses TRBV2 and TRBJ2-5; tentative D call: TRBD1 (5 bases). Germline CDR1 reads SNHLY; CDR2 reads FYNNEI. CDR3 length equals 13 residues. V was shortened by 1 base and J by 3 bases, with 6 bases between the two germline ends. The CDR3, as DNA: TGTGCCAGCAGTGAAGAAGGGGAAGAGACCCAGTACTTC. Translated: CASSEEGEETQYF.

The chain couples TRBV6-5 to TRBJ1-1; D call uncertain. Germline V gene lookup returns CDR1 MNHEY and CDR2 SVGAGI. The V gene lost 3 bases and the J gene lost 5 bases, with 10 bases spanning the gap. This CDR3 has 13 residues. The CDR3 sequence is CASSYNGGTEAFF. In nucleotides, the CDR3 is TGTGCCAGCAGTTATAACGGCGGAACTGAAGCTTTCTTT.

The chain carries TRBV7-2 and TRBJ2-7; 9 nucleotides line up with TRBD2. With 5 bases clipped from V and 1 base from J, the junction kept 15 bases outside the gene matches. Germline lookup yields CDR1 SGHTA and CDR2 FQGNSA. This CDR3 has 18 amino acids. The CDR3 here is CASSHLTSGVGVSYEQYF. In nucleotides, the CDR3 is TGTGCCAGCAGCCACCTGACTAGCGGAGTGGGAGTATCCTACGAGCAGTACTTC. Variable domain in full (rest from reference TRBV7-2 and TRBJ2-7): GAGVSQSPSNKVTEKGKDVELRCDPISGHTALYWYRQSLGQGLEFLIYFQGNSAPDKSGLPSDRFSAERTGGSVSTLTIQRTQQEDSAVYLCASSHLTSGVGVSYEQYFGPGTRLTVT.